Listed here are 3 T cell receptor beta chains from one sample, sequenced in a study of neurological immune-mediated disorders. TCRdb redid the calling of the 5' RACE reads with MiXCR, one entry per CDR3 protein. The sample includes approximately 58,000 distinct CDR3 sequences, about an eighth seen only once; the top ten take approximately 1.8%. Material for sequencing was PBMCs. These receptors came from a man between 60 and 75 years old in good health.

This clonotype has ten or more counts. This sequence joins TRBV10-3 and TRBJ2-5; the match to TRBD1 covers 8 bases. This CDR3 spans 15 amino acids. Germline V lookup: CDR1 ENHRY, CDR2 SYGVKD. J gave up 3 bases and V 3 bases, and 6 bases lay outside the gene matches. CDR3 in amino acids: CAISDPTGVEETQYF. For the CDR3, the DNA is TGTGCCATCAGTGATCCGACAGGGGTTGAAGAGACCCAGTACTTC.

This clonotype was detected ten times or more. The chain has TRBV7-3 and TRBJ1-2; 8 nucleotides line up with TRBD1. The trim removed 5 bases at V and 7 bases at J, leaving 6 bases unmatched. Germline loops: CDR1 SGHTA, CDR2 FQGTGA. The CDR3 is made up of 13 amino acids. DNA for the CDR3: TGTGCCAGCAGCCCGGGACAGGCGGGTGGCTACACCTTC. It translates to CASSPGQAGGYTF.

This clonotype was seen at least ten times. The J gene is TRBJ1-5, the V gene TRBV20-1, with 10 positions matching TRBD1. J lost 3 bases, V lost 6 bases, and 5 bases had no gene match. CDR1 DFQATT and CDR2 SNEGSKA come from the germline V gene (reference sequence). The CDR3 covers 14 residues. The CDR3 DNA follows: TGCAGTGCAAGACAGGGGGCAGACAATCAGCCCCAGCATTTT. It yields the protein CSARQGADNQPQHF.